This T cell receptor (beta chain) was recovered during a study of PD-1 blockade in classical Hodgkin lymphoma. General study results and limits: Repertoire difference causes, possibly disease activity or prior therapy, remain undefined. Diminished baseline TCR diversity has been reported in newly diagnosed patients relative to healthy donors.

The CDR3 totals 13 residues. Trimming removed 3 bases at V and 2 bases at J, with 8 bases between. Germline V gene lookup returns CDR1 MDHEN and CDR2 SYDVKM. Sequenced by immunoSEQ multiplex PCR; TCRdb stores in-frame clones only, minus some. The sample holds about 3,400 clones, roughly 80% seen once. This clone was recorded only once. Its matching antigen is unknown. Described time point: newly diagnosed, previously untreated cHL patient sample. Magnetic negative selection isolated CD8+ T cells from thawed PBMCs. Comparison used PBMCs from newly diagnosed, untreated classical Hodgkin lymphoma. V gene TRBV28 combines with J gene TRBJ2-7; no clear D gene. The source material was CD8+ T cells from blood. The clonotype was recovered from a human donor with classical Hodgkin lymphoma. CDR3 loop: CASSFSETYEQYF. DNA for the CDR3: TGTGCCAGCAGTTTTTCCGAGACCTACGAGCAGTACTTC.